These 32 T cell receptor beta chains were all obtained from the same sample, sequenced in a study of T-cell memory formation after mild COVID-19. TCRdb processed the 5' RACE reads anew with MiXCR; each CDR3 protein has one entry. The sample lists roughly 130,000 distinct CDR3 sequences; less than 6.5% were seen once. Sequencing used PBMCs or a T cell subset sorted from them (not recorded which). All receptors derive from an adult woman who had mild COVID-19 (a few samples of this study predate the infection). Cell type and time point are not known.

This clonotype was seen many times. This chain joins TRBV4-3 and TRBJ2-3, with 12 bases that match TRBD2. This CDR3 is 16 amino acids long. V lost 4 bases to trimming and J lost 6 bases; unmatched junction nucleotides: 8. Germline V gene sequence: CDR1 LGHNA, CDR2 YSLEER. This CDR3 reads CASSRTGLAGFDTQYF. In DNA, the CDR3 is TGCGCCAGCAGCCGGACCGGACTAGCGGGATTCGATACGCAGTATTTT.

In its sample, this clonotype was seen many times. This sequence joins TRBV7-2 and TRBJ2-5, with 13 bases lining up with TRBD2. The CDR3 runs 17 residues. With 4 bases clipped from V and 5 bases from J, the junction kept 10 bases outside the gene matches. Germline values: CDR1 SGHTA, CDR2 FQGNSA. In DNA, the CDR3 is TGTGCCAGCAGCTCCACCCGTGGGACTAGCGGGATGGAGACCCAGTACTTC. Translation gives CASSSTRGTSGMETQYF.

The chain carries TRBV12-3 or TRBV12-4 and TRBJ2-7; 11 positions match TRBD1. The CDR3 covers 15 residues. The ends lost 5 bases at V and 3 bases at J; junction bases unmatched: 6. The CDR3 is CASSKGGTGGYEQYF. The CDR3 DNA reads TGTGCCAGCAGTAAAGGGGGGACAGGGGGCTACGAGCAGTACTTC.

This clonotype showed up just a few times. V is TRBV2 and J is TRBJ2-2, with 8 bases identical to TRBD1. V trimming: 7 bases; J trimming: 3 bases; junction bases outside the gene matches: 7. The CDR3 has 15 amino acids. The germline CDR1 and CDR2 sequences are SNHLY and FYNNEI. This CDR3 reads CASNRQGMDTGELFF. CDR3 coding DNA: TGTGCCAGCAACAGACAGGGGATGGACACCGGGGAGCTGTTTTTT.

The chain carries TRBV5-1 and TRBJ2-5; 12 bases fit TRBD1. This CDR3 region has 14 residues. J was trimmed by 3 bases and V by 4 bases; bases with no gene match: 1. CDR1 is SGHRS, CDR2 YFSETQ, per germline. The CDR3: CASSGTGGEETQYF. In DNA form, the CDR3 reads TGCGCCAGCAGCGGGACAGGGGGCGAAGAGACCCAGTACTTC.

This clonotype was detected ten times or more. In DNA form, the CDR3 reads TGTGCCAGCAAACAGGGCGCGGGCAATCAGCCCCAGCATTTT. Translating it yields CASKQGAGNQPQHF. This chain connects TRBV12-3 or TRBV12-4 to TRBJ1-5, with D possibly TRBD1 on 6 matching bases. This CDR3 has 14 amino acids. Trimming stripped 7 bases from V and 2 bases from J, with 12 bases between.

The chain combines TRBV25-1 with TRBJ1-1; the D is unclear. This CDR3 region has 14 residues. The germline V gene has CDR1 MGHDK and CDR2 SYGVNS. Trimming left V 4 bases short and J 7 bases short, with 16 bases between. As DNA, the CDR3 is TGTGCCAGCAGTGCTTCGGAACGGGCGGGTGAAGCTTTCTTT. Translated: CASSASERAGEAFF.

A few counts support this clonotype. The chain couples TRBV5-1 to TRBJ1-6; a weak D match, TRBD1 (5 bases). V lost 4 bases and J 0 bases, leaving 14 bases between the germline ends. Germline V gives CDR1 SGHRS, CDR2 YFSETQ. The CDR3 loop spans 17 amino acids. CDR3 coding DNA: TGCGCCAGCAGCGGAGGGACTGTGAGCTCCTATAATTCACCCCTCCACTTT. Translated, it gives CASSGGTVSSYNSPLHF.

CDR3 DNA: TGTGCCAGCAGCAGGGGACTAGCGGGAGGTTACAATGAGCAGTTCTTC. It encodes CASSRGLAGGYNEQFF. The chain links TRBV6-5 to TRBJ2-1; TRBD2 agrees at 15 bases. The V and J ends lost 6 bases and 4 bases, in that order; junction bases with no gene match: 4. Germline V lookup: CDR1 MNHEY, CDR2 SVGAGI. This CDR3 spans 16 amino acids.

The chain combines TRBV28 with TRBJ2-3; D unclear. Germline CDR1 and CDR2: MDHEN and SYDVKM. V dropped 2 bases and J dropped 3 bases, with 12 bases sitting between them. The CDR3 spans 15 residues. In DNA, the CDR3 is TGTGCCAGCAGTTTACCATCTAGGCTTACAGATACGCAGTATTTT. Translating gives CASSLPSRLTDTQYF.

V gene TRBV11-2 combines with J gene TRBJ2-5; 10 nucleotides line up with TRBD2. The CDR3 totals 15 residues. V shed 1 base and J 4 bases; nucleotides not matched to a gene: 3. Germline V gene sequence: CDR1 SGHAT, CDR2 FQNNGV. CDR3 region: CASSLGPSGRETQYF. The CDR3 DNA follows: TGTGCCAGCAGCTTAGGCCCTAGCGGGAGAGAGACCCAGTACTTC. The full variable domain, its missing parts supplied by reference TRBV11-2 and TRBJ2-5, is EAGVAQSPRYKIIEKRQSVAFWCNPISGHATLYWYQQILGQGPKLLIQFQNNGVVDDSQLPKDRFSAERLKGVDSTLKIQPAKLEDSAVYLCASSLGPSGRETQYFGPGTRLLVL.

The sample holds many counts of this clonotype. V is TRBV7-9 and J is TRBJ2-7; D gene unclear. Germline CDR1 and CDR2: SEHNR and FQNEAQ (reference sequence). The CDR3 length is 12 residues. V lost 8 bases, J lost 0 bases, and 8 bases lay in between. The DNA of the CDR3 is TGTGCCAGCGGCAGTGACTCCTACGAGCAGTACTTC. It encodes CASGSDSYEQYF.

This clonotype was observed at least ten times. This sequence joins TRBV5-4 and TRBJ2-5, with 11 positions matching TRBD1. Germline V gives CDR1 SGHNT, CDR2 YYREEE (reference sequence). The CDR3 is made up of 15 amino acids. The V and J ends lost 0 bases and 4 bases, in that order; junction bases with no gene match: 2. CDR3 loop: CASSLAGTGGETQYF. As DNA, the CDR3 is TGTGCCAGCAGCTTGGCTGGGACAGGGGGAGAGACCCAGTACTTC.

The chain uses TRBV5-6 and TRBJ1-1; D perhaps matches TRBD1 (6 bases). This CDR3 spans 18 amino acids. V lost 4 bases to trimming and J lost 1 base, with 23 bases between them. In germline, CDR1 is SGHDT, CDR2 YYEEEE. Written as DNA, the CDR3 is TGTGCCAGCAGCCCGGAGGAGGTGGGGGCCCCTTCGAACACTGAAGCTTTCTTT. Protein product: CASSPEEVGAPSNTEAFF.

The chain couples TRBV7-3 to TRBJ2-1, with 8 bases that match TRBD2. Germline V gives CDR1 SGHTA, CDR2 FQGTGA. The ends lost 5 bases at V and 1 base at J; junction bases unmatched: 4. There are 15 residues in the CDR3. As DNA, the CDR3 is TGTGCCAGCAGCCAAGCTAGCGGGTCCTACAATGAGCAGTTCTTC. Its protein product is CASSQASGSYNEQFF.

This clonotype occurred a few times. The chain is built from TRBV12-3 or TRBV12-4 and TRBJ2-2; no definite D call. The CDR3 has 15 residues. V dropped 5 bases and J dropped 1 base, with 11 bases sitting between them. The CDR3 region has the DNA TGTGCCAGCAGTCCGGAGATTTTGAACACCGGGGAGCTGTTTTTT. Amino acids: CASSPEILNTGELFF.

This clonotype was seen only a few times. The V call is TRBV7-2, the J call TRBJ2-7; possibly TRBD1 or TRBD2 for D (6 bases each). The CDR3 spans 15 residues. Germline-derived CDR1 and CDR2 are SGHTA and FQGNSA. V was pared by 7 bases and J by 2 bases, with 18 bases between. This CDR3 is CASTPGGGLPYEQYF. The CDR3 DNA reads TGTGCCAGCACCCCCGGGGGCGGGCTCCCCTACGAGCAGTACTTC.

This clonotype was seen only a few times. For the CDR3, the DNA is TGTGCCAGCAGCTCGGCCGTTGGGAACACTGAAGCTTTCTTT. Its protein product is CASSSAVGNTEAFF. The chain uses TRBV7-9 and TRBJ1-1; no clear D. The V end was cut by 4 bases, the J end by 1 base, with 10 bases between. The CDR3 extends over 14 amino acids. CDR1 SEHNR and CDR2 FQNEAQ come from the germline V gene (reference sequence).

This clonotype was seen more than once but under ten times. This chain joins TRBV6-5 and TRBJ1-5, with D possibly matching TRBD1 (5 bases). V was cut by 0 bases and J by 5 bases, with 14 bases left in between. The germline V gene encodes CDR1 MNHEY and CDR2 SVGAGI. This CDR3 has 16 amino acids. The CDR3 DNA sequence: TGTGCCAGCAGTTACTCGTTCAGGGTGGTCGATCAGCCCCAGCATTTT. It encodes CASSYSFRVVDQPQHF.

This clonotype showed up just a few times. The V call is TRBV27, the J call TRBJ1-1, with 7 bases matching TRBD1. After removal of 5 bases from V and 5 bases from J, the junction contained 8 bases not matched to a gene. This CDR3 is built from 14 residues. Germline CDR1 MNHEY, CDR2 SMNVEV (reference sequence). This CDR3 reads CASSRTTGWTEAFF. The CDR3 bases are TGTGCCAGCAGTCGGACGACAGGGTGGACTGAAGCTTTCTTT.

This clonotype was detected a few times. The CDR3 region is CASSSYRLLNYGYTF. CDR3 nucleotide sequence: TGCGCCAGCAGCTCTTACAGGCTTCTTAACTATGGCTACACCTTC. V and J are TRBV5-1 and TRBJ1-2; TRBD1 is a possible D gene (5 bases). CDR1 and CDR2 from the germline V gene are SGHRS and YFSETQ. Deletions cut 3 bases from V and 1 base from J, with 13 bases between. This CDR3 comprises 15 residues.

This clonotype was detected many times. The chain combines TRBV6-5 with TRBJ1-1; TRBD1 is a possible D gene (6 bases). The germline CDR1 and CDR2 sequences are MNHEY and SVGAGI. V was cut by 8 bases and J by 2 bases, with 15 bases left in between. The CDR3 sequence is 14 residues long. CDR3 sequence (DNA): TGTGCCAGCTTGCCCGGGGGCAGAAACACTGAAGCTTTCTTT. This encodes CASLPGGRNTEAFF.

This clonotype was seen many times. V usage is TRBV5-1 and J usage is TRBJ2-1; 11 bases agree with TRBD2. The germline CDR1 and CDR2 sequences are SGHRS and YFSETQ. The CDR3 loop spans 16 amino acids. V trimming: 3 bases; J trimming: 2 bases; junction bases outside the gene matches: 4. CDR3 protein: CASSSLAGGTYNEQFF. The CDR3 DNA follows: TGCGCCAGCAGCTCGCTAGCGGGAGGAACCTACAATGAGCAGTTCTTC.

The chain joins TRBV7-2 to TRBJ2-4; D remains ambiguous. The CDR3 runs to 15 residues. Germline CDR1 is SGHTA and CDR2 is FQGNSA. V shed 1 base and J shed 0 bases, with 7 bases lying between them. CDR3 nucleotides: TGTGCCAGCAGCTTAGGGAGTCTAGCCAAAAACATTCAGTACTTC. Its translation: CASSLGSLAKNIQYF.

This clonotype showed up just a few times. The chain has TRBV4-1 and TRBJ1-2, with 8 bases aligning to TRBD1. In germline, CDR1 is MGHRA, CDR2 YSYEKL. With V trimmed by 0 bases and J by 8 bases, 11 bases remained unmatched. The CDR3 covers 16 residues. The CDR3 coding sequence is TGCGCCAGCAGCCAAGAATCCCAGGGGGCATTATGGGGCTACACCTTC. Translating it yields CASSQESQGALWGYTF.

The sample holds many counts of this clonotype. The chain couples TRBV7-9 to TRBJ2-7; the D gene is possibly TRBD1 (5 bases). Germline CDR1 reads SEHNR; CDR2 reads FQNEAQ (reference sequence). The CDR3 runs to 13 residues. CDR3 DNA sequence: TGTCCGCTCCCCAGGGATCGATCCTACGAGCAGTACTTC. It translates to CPLPRDRSYEQYF.

This clonotype has only a few counts. The gene calls are TRBV12-3 or TRBV12-4 and TRBJ2-3, with a weak D call TRBD2 (6 bases). Trimming left V 8 bases short and J 5 bases short, with 11 bases between. CDR3 length equals 12 residues. The CDR3 loop is CASSWGEDTQYF. The CDR3 DNA is TGTGCCAGCTCCTGGGGGGAAGATACGCAGTATTTT.

The table lists this clonotype with many counts. The V call is TRBV6-5, the J call TRBJ1-4; 9 bases match TRBD1. Germline CDR1 reads MNHEY; CDR2 reads SVGAGI. V gave up 0 bases and J gave up 7 bases; unmatched junction bases: 6. CDR3 length: 16 residues. The CDR3 region has the DNA TGTGCCAGCAGTTACTCTTACAGGGGGCTTAGTGAAAAACTGTTTTTT. Residues: CASSYSYRGLSEKLFF.

This clonotype was counted only a few times. The chain links TRBV12-3 or TRBV12-4 to TRBJ1-5, with 10 bases matching TRBD1. The junction had 11 bases not matched to a gene; V was cut back by 6 bases and J by 6 bases. The CDR3 covers 16 residues. Here the CDR3 DNA reads TGTGCCAGCAGGAATGCGGGACAGGGGTTCAGTCAGCCCCAGCATTTT. Protein sequence: CASRNAGQGFSQPQHF.

This clonotype occurred many times. The chain couples TRBV20-1 to TRBJ2-2; TRBD2 aligns across 8 bases. Germline CDR1 and CDR2: DFQATT and SNEGSKA (reference sequence). CDR3 length: 14 amino acids. The J segment lost 2 bases and the V segment lost 2 bases, leaving 1 base of the junction unmatched. The CDR3 protein is CSARSGGNTGELFF. The DNA for the CDR3 is TGCAGTGCTAGAAGCGGGGGAAACACCGGGGAGCTGTTTTTT.

This clonotype was seen a few times. The chain carries TRBV20-1 and TRBJ1-5, with 10 nucleotides matching TRBD1. The CDR3 is 15 residues long. Per the germline V gene, CDR1 is DFQATT and CDR2 is SNEGSKA (reference sequence). The V and J ends lost 4 bases and 6 bases, in that order; junction bases with no gene match: 9. CDR3 loop: CSATRTGGRSQPQHF. The CDR3 coding sequence is TGCAGTGCTACCCGGACAGGGGGGAGAAGTCAGCCCCAGCATTTT.

This clonotype was counted a few times. The chain employs TRBV11-2 and TRBJ1-1; D remains ambiguous. V was cut by 4 bases and J by 7 bases, with 13 bases left in between. This CDR3 spans 13 amino acids. CDR1 and CDR2 (germline): SGHAT, FQNNGV. The CDR3, as DNA: TGTGCCAGCAGCTCGCACCGGGGTGGTGAAGCTTTCTTT. Protein product: CASSSHRGGEAFF. Using reference TRBV11-2 and TRBJ1-1 for the parts outside the CDR3, the full variable domain is EAGVAQSPRYKIIEKRQSVAFWCNPISGHATLYWYQQILGQGPKLLIQFQNNGVVDDSQLPKDRFSAERLKGVDSTLKIQPAKLEDSAVYLCASSSHRGGEAFFGQGTRLTVV.